This entry lists 32 T cell receptor beta chains sequenced from one sample in a study of blood T cells in healthy people across ages. PCR was performed a second time for about 7 to 11 cycles using a sample-barcoded 5' primer and a J-beta primer mix. TCRdb re-called the 5' RACE reads through MiXCR, storing one row per CDR3 protein. The profile shows hundreds of thousands of distinct CDR3 sequences, about 53% of them singletons. The sequenced material came from blood. These receptors were obtained from a man aged 55 to 70 in good health.

The genes are TRBV9 and TRBJ2-2; unclear D gene. This CDR3 comprises 11 residues. Trimming pared 4 bases from V and 10 bases from J, leaving 8 bases between. In germline, CDR1 is SGDLS, CDR2 YYNGEE. The chain's CDR3 is CASSYKQELFF. The CDR3 region has the DNA TGTGCCAGCAGCTACAAGCAGGAGCTGTTTTTT.

This chain links TRBV9 with TRBJ2-3; 13 bases match TRBD2. CDR3 size: 16 residues. CDR1 is SGDLS and CDR2 is YYNGEE in the germline V gene. V gave up 0 bases and J gave up 7 bases; unmatched junction bases: 5. The CDR3: CASSVGTSGGGNTQYF. The CDR3 nucleotides read TGTGCCAGCAGCGTAGGGACTAGCGGGGGAGGGAATACGCAGTATTTT.

This clonotype has a handful of counts. This chain joins TRBV20-1 and TRBJ2-1; TRBD2 agrees at 15 bases. Germline V lookup: CDR1 DFQATT, CDR2 SNEGSKA (reference sequence). Losses at the gene ends were 0 bases for V and 7 bases for J; bases not matched to a gene: 1. The CDR3 runs to 15 residues. In DNA form, the CDR3 reads TGCAGTGCTAGAGAGGGACTAGCGGGGGGAAATGAGCAGTTCTTC. Its translation is CSAREGLAGGNEQFF.

V gene TRBV18 combines with J gene TRBJ2-5; 7 positions match TRBD1. Per germline, CDR1 KGHSH and CDR2 LQKENI. The CDR3 loop spans 15 amino acids. The trim removed 3 bases at V and 2 bases at J, leaving 6 bases unmatched. The CDR3 sequence is CASSPPDRRQETQYF. As DNA, the CDR3 is TGTGCCAGCTCACCCCCGGACAGGAGACAAGAGACCCAGTACTTC.

V is TRBV3-1 and J is TRBJ1-2, with D uncertain. Germline CDR1 reads LGHDT; CDR2 reads YNNKEL (reference sequence). There are 14 residues in the CDR3. V lost 1 base and J lost 3, with 9 bases in between. CDR3 in amino acids: CASSQGQPDYGYTF. The CDR3 bases are TGTGCCAGCAGCCAAGGGCAGCCTGACTATGGCTACACCTTC.

The chain joins TRBV2 to TRBJ1-2, with D hard to call. The germline V gene encodes CDR1 SNHLY and CDR2 FYNNEI. Trimming removed 7 bases from V and 1 base from J, with 7 bases in between. The CDR3 covers 12 residues. As DNA, the CDR3 is TGTGCCAGCACCGACATTAACTATGGCTACACCTTC. It encodes CASTDINYGYTF.

This rearrangement joins TRBV20-1 to TRBJ1-6, with unresolved D. Germline CDR1 reads DFQATT; CDR2 reads SNEGSKA (reference sequence). The V end lost 3 bases, the J end lost 0 bases, and 9 bases lay between the germline ends. The CDR3 sequence is 15 residues long. The CDR3 DNA reads as TGCAGTGCTAGTAATCTTAACTCCTATAATTCACCCCTCCACTTT. Amino acids: CSASNLNSYNSPLHF.

On this clonotype itself: This may be a read error: a much more frequent sequence differs by one nucleotide. The rearrangement uses TRBV4-1 and TRBJ1-1; no firm D call. CDR1 is MGHRA and CDR2 is YSYEKL in the germline V gene. The CDR3 is 14 amino acids. CDR3 bases: TGCGCCAGCAGCCAAGAACAGACTAACACTGAAGGTTTCTTT. This gives the protein CASSQEQTNTEGFF.

This clonotype was seen more than once but under ten times. The chain joins TRBV6-6 to TRBJ2-5; either TRBD1 or TRBD2 may supply D (5 bases each). V was pared by 2 bases and J by 4 bases, with 17 bases between. The CDR3 runs 16 residues. Germline CDR1 is MNHNY and CDR2 is SVGAGI (reference sequence). The CDR3, as DNA: TGTGCCAGCAGTTACGATTCCCTGGTGGGGGTAGAGACCCAGTACTTC. This translates into CASSYDSLVGVETQYF.

The table lists this clonotype with many counts. CDR3 nucleotide sequence: TGTGCCAGCAGCGAGGGACCTCGGGGGGACAATGAGCAGTTCTTC. It translates to CASSEGPRGDNEQFF. The genes are TRBV11-3 and TRBJ2-1; 7 positions match TRBD2. Germline CDR1 and CDR2: SGHNT and YENEEA. The junction had 9 bases not matched to a gene; V was cut back by 5 bases and J by 5 bases. The CDR3 extends over 15 amino acids.

The genes are TRBV5-1 and TRBJ2-1; D perhaps matches TRBD2 (5 bases). Looked up from germline, CDR1 is SGHRS and CDR2 is YFSETQ. Between the trimmed V and J ends, which lost 0 bases and 6 bases, there was a span of 16 bases. This CDR3 has 16 amino acids. CDR3 sequence (DNA): TGCGCCAGCAGCTTGGCCCCAGGACTTGGACGCAATGAGCAGTTCTTC. It translates to CASSLAPGLGRNEQFF. Together with reference TRBV5-1 and TRBJ2-1, the CDR3 gives the full variable domain: KAGVTQTPRYLIKTRGQQVTLSCSPISGHRSVSWYQQTPGQGLQFLFEYFSETQRNKGNFPGRFSGRQFSNSRSEMNVSTLELGDSALYLCASSLAPGLGRNEQFFGPGTRLTVL.

This chain links TRBV20-1 with TRBJ2-3; maybe TRBD1 (6 bases). The V gene's germline CDR1 is DFQATT and CDR2 SNEGSKA (reference sequence). This CDR3 has 15 amino acids. Deletions cut 5 bases from V and 6 bases from J, with 21 bases between. CDR3 sequence: CSAQRRTDFMDTQYF. Here the CDR3 DNA reads TGCAGTGCTCAGAGGCGGACAGATTTCATGGATACGCAGTATTTT.

This chain links TRBV20-1 with TRBJ2-7; 9 bases align to TRBD1. This CDR3 is 14 amino acids long. After removal of 3 bases from V and 9 bases from J, the junction contained 12 bases not matched to a gene. Per germline, CDR1 DFQATT and CDR2 SNEGSKA (reference sequence). The CDR3 here is CSARIDRGVYVQYF. In nucleotides, the CDR3 is TGCAGTGCTAGGATTGACAGGGGGGTCTATGTGCAGTACTTC.

This clonotype turned up a few times. The rearrangement joins TRBV12-3 or TRBV12-4 to TRBJ2-5; D remains ambiguous. This CDR3 has 15 amino acids. The ends were cut back, 5 bases at V and 1 base at J, with 14 bases in the middle. The CDR3 coding sequence is TGTGCCAGCAGTCCGACGTGGGGTTTCCAAGAGACCCAGTACTTC. Translating it yields CASSPTWGFQETQYF.

In this sample, this clonotype turned up many times. V usage is TRBV29-1 and J usage is TRBJ2-7; D remains unclear. The V gene lost 4 bases and the J gene lost 3 bases, with 10 bases spanning the gap. The CDR3 is made up of 12 amino acids. The germline gives CDR1 SQVTM, CDR2 ANQGSEA. CDR3 nucleotide sequence: TGCAGCGTTGCGGACGGCAACTACGAGCAGTACTTC. Translating it yields CSVADGNYEQYF.

The CDR3 reads CSARGQSGGPKQYF. The CDR3 DNA is TGCAGTGCTAGAGGACAGAGCGGGGGGCCTAAGCAGTATTTT. This chain uses TRBV20-1 with TRBJ2-3, with TRBD2 matching over 9 bases. Germline CDR1 is DFQATT and CDR2 is SNEGSKA (reference sequence). J gave up 11 bases and V 1 base, and 10 bases lay outside the gene matches. This CDR3 region has 14 residues.

This clonotype has just a few counts. The chain links TRBV29-1 to TRBJ2-1; D unclear. The CDR3 extends over 13 amino acids. V gave up 8 bases and J gave up 5 bases, with 16 bases separating them. Germline V gene sequence: CDR1 SQVTM, CDR2 ANQGSEA. CDR3 loop: CSSPRLGDNEQFF. The DNA of the CDR3 is TGCAGCTCCCCCAGACTTGGCGACAATGAGCAGTTCTTC.

The rearrangement links TRBV12-3 or TRBV12-4 to TRBJ2-5, with 12 bases aligning to TRBD1. CDR3 size: 16 residues. Trimming took 5 bases from V and 6 from J; bases not matched to a gene: 10. The chain's CDR3 is CASSPWDRGRRKTQYF. The CDR3 bases are TGTGCCAGCAGTCCCTGGGACAGGGGGCGAAGAAAGACCCAGTACTTC.

The V call is TRBV12-3 or TRBV12-4, the J call TRBJ2-2, with unresolved D. This CDR3 region has 12 residues. V was clipped by 5 bases and J by 4 bases, with 5 bases between them. CDR3 in DNA: TGTGCCAGCAGTCCCGGCACCGGGGAGCTGTTTTTT. Its translation: CASSPGTGELFF.

The chain combines TRBV29-1 with TRBJ1-5, with D perhaps TRBD1 (6 bases). CDR3 size: 13 residues. V lost 7 bases and J 6 bases, leaving 16 bases between the germline ends. CDR1 and CDR2 from the germline V gene are SQVTM and ANQGSEA. CDR3 in DNA: TGCAGCGCCCTCCCGACAGGAGGTCAGCCCCAGCATTTT. Protein sequence: CSALPTGGQPQHF. Together with reference TRBV29-1 and TRBJ1-5, the CDR3 gives the full variable domain: SAVISQKPSRDICQRGTSLTIQCQVDSQVTMMFWYRQQPGQSLTLIATANQGSEATYESGFVIDKFPISRPNLTFSTLTVSNMSPEDSSIYLCSALPTGGQPQHFGDGTRLSIL.

The chain couples TRBV14 to TRBJ1-2, with D hard to call. V shed 0 bases and J shed 8 bases, with 7 bases lying between them. CDR3 size: 12 residues. CDR1 SGHDN and CDR2 FVKESK come from the germline V gene. For the CDR3, the DNA is TGTGCCAGCAGCCAAGACCGAGTGGGCTACACCTTC. Protein product: CASSQDRVGYTF.

V and J are TRBV12-3 or TRBV12-4 and TRBJ2-1; D might be TRBD2 (6 bases). The CDR3 has 15 amino acids. V dropped 5 bases and J dropped 10 bases, with 21 bases sitting between them. For the CDR3, the DNA is TGTGCCAGCAGTCCTCCGGGACTGACCCGGTCGGAGCAGTTCTTC. Translated, it gives CASSPPGLTRSEQFF.

About this clonotype: Sequence at one end of the junction differs from germline and may be a read error. The chain uses TRBV6-5 and TRBJ1-1, with D maybe TRBD1 (5 bases). CDR3 length: 14 amino acids. Germline values: CDR1 MNHEY, CDR2 SVGAGI. The DNA of the CDR3 is TGTGACAGCAGAGGCAGGGACTTAAACACTGAAGCTTTCTTT. It translates to CDSRGRDLNTEAFF.

A few counts support this clonotype. This chain uses TRBV2 with TRBJ2-3; D is perhaps TRBD1 (6 bases). Germline assignment: CDR1 SNHLY and CDR2 FYNNEI. V lost 3 bases and J lost 5, with 15 bases in between. This CDR3 contains 15 residues. CDR3 nucleotide sequence: TGTGCCAGCAGTGATTTCGGAACGGGACAAGATACGCAGTATTTT. It codes for CASSDFGTGQDTQYF.

The chain is built from TRBV20-1 and TRBJ1-1, with D possibly TRBD1 on 5 matching bases. Germline V gene sequence: CDR1 DFQATT, CDR2 SNEGSKA (reference sequence). The CDR3 runs to 17 residues. The V and J ends lost 0 bases and 2 bases respectively, with 19 bases between them. The CDR3 spells CSARDRRGSGRNTEAFF. The CDR3, as DNA: TGCAGTGCTAGAGACCGCCGGGGGTCCGGGCGAAACACTGAAGCTTTCTTT.

This clonotype has more than one count but fewer than ten. The CDR3 bases are TGCAGTGCTAGTGGGGGAAGGGGACCCCTCCACTTT. This encodes CSASGGRGPLHF. The chain couples TRBV20-1 to TRBJ1-6; TRBD1 might be the D (5 bases). V lost 3 bases to trimming and J lost 12 bases, with 12 bases between them. Germline CDR1 and CDR2: DFQATT and SNEGSKA (reference sequence). The CDR3 totals 12 residues.

This clonotype occurred a few times. This chain connects TRBV6-1 to TRBJ1-5; D is perhaps TRBD1 (5 bases). Germline values: CDR1 MNHNS, CDR2 SASEGT. The V and J ends lost 8 bases and 2 bases respectively, with 13 bases between them. The CDR3 contains 14 residues. The CDR3 loop reads CASWRSRGNQPQHF. The CDR3 DNA reads as TGTGCCAGCTGGAGGAGCAGGGGCAATCAGCCCCAGCATTTT.

The J gene is TRBJ2-7, the V gene TRBV20-1; the match to TRBD1 covers 8 bases. The CDR3 spans 14 residues. CDR1 is DFQATT, CDR2 SNEGSKA, per germline (reference sequence). J was trimmed by 10 bases and V by 5 bases; bases with no gene match: 16. The CDR3 coding sequence is TGCAGTGCTGGAGGCGGGACAGGCGAAGAAACCCAGTACTTC. Protein product: CSAGGGTGEETQYF.

The chain has TRBV6-5 and TRBJ2-1; perhaps TRBD2 as D (5 bases). The V end lost 4 bases, the J end lost 11 bases, and 15 bases lay between the germline ends. The CDR3 contains 13 residues. Germline values: CDR1 MNHEY, CDR2 SVGAGI. CDR3 DNA: TGTGCCAGCAGTTCCCGCCCCGAGGGCCAGCAGTTCTTC. Its protein is CASSSRPEGQQFF.

V gene TRBV18 combines with J gene TRBJ1-1; D is perhaps TRBD1 (5 bases). Germline-derived CDR1 and CDR2 are KGHSH and LQKENI. CDR3 length equals 15 residues. Trimming removed 6 bases at V and 1 base at J, with 15 bases between. CDR3 bases: TGTGCCAGCTCCCCCTGGGGCAGGGAGAACACTGAAGCTTTCTTT. It is translated as CASSPWGRENTEAFF.

The chain combines TRBV20-1 with TRBJ2-3; 12 positions match TRBD2. Germline lookup yields CDR1 DFQATT and CDR2 SNEGSKA (reference sequence). The CDR3 runs 18 residues. The V and J ends lost 4 bases and 1 base, in that order; junction bases with no gene match: 12. CDR3 sequence reads: CSATLGLAGGTRTDTQYF. As DNA, the CDR3 is TGCAGTGCTACTTTGGGGCTAGCGGGGGGGACCCGCACAGATACGCAGTATTTT.

The gene calls are TRBV20-1 and TRBJ1-5; the D is unclear. There are 12 residues in the CDR3. Germline V gene lookup returns CDR1 DFQATT and CDR2 SNEGSKA (reference sequence). Trimming cost V 3 bases and J 1 base, with 4 bases left between them. The CDR3 here is CSASRSNQPQHF. The CDR3 nucleotides are TGCAGTGCTAGCCGAAGCAATCAGCCCCAGCATTTT.